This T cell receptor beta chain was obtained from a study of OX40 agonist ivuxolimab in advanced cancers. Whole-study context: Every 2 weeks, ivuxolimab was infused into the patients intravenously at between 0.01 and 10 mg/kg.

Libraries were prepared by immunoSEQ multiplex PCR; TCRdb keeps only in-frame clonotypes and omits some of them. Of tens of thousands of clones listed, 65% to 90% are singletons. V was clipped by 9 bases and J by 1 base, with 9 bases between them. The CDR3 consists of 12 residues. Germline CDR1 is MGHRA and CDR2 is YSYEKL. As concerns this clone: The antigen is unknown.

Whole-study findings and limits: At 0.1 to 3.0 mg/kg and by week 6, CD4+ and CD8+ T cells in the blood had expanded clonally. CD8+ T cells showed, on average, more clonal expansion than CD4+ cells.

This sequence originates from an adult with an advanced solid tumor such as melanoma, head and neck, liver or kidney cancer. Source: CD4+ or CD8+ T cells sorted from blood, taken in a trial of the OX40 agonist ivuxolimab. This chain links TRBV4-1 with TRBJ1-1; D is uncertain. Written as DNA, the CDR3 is TGCGCCAGTTCACTACCGAACACTGAAGCTTTCTTT. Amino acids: CASSLPNTEAFF.